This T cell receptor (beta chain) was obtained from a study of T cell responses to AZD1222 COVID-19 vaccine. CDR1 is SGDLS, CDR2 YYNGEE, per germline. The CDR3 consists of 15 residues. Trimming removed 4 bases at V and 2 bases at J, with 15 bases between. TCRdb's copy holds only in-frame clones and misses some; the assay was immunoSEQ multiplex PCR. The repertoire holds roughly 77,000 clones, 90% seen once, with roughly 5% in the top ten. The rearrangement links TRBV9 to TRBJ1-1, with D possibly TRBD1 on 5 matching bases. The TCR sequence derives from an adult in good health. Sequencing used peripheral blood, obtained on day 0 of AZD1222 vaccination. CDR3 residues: CASSSGAALNTEAFF. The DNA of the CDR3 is TGTGCCAGCAGCTCCGGGGCAGCACTTAACACTGAAGCTTTCTTT. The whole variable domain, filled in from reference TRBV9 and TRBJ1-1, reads DSGVTQTPKHLITATGQRVTLRCSPRSGDLSVYWYQQSLDQGLQFLIQYYNGEERAKGNILERFSAQQFPDLHSELNLSSLELGDSALYFCASSSGAALNTEAFFGQGTRLTVV.